This T cell receptor beta chain was observed in a study of T cell responses to AZD1222 COVID-19 vaccine (dated by TCRdb to about 2021). Study-level background: A total of just over 230 trial participants underwent TCR sequencing, of whom about 200 had received two doses of AZD1222 and roughly 26 had received two doses of the MenACWY control vaccine. Trial participants were enrolled into age subgroups of 18-55, 56-69 and 70-plus years, which contained about 150, 28 and 57 TCR-sequenced participants, respectively.

V is trimmed back by 3 bases and J by 4 bases, and the junction contains 2 bases that no gene match accounts for. Looking up the germline V gene (reference sequence) yields CDR1 LGHDT and CDR2 YNNKEL. The CDR3 holds 13 amino acids from the cysteine to the phenylalanine. Only the CDR3 portion is preserved as DNA: 39 bases, with reading frame beginning at the first base. The CDR3 regions of human TCRbeta chains were analyzed by immunosequencing. On the authors' methods: TCRs in the repertoires were matched against a reference library of SARS-CoV-2-specific TCRs that had been generated with the MIRA antigen-specificity platform. Breadth meant the fraction of unique TCRs that were SARS-CoV-2-associated, whereas depth meant the fraction of total T cells that were SARS-CoV-2-associated. Using the MIRA data, each spike-specific TCR was mapped to the spike region that the TCR reacts to and placed in a CD4 or CD8 class. Log10-transformed breadth and depth values were compared by one-way ANOVA with Sidak's multiple comparisons tests. The table was pulled from immuneACCESS by TCRdb, which kept in-frame rearrangements only. Such tables lose some clones; where checked, under half of the loss comes from unresolved V genes, and the rest has no known cause. The DNA gave D and trimming, while V, J and clone size come from that table. For this sample the table gives over 50,000 clones, of which 70% to 80% were detected only once. Roughly 5.2% of the sample rests with the top ten.

In the case of this clone: The antigen this receptor binds is unknown. No quality values exist for individual bases; no much larger clone is one base distant.

The sample's time point label, in plain terms: about 28 days (+/-7) after the second vaccine dose. AZD1222 recipients with second doses at about 4 weeks or about 12 weeks were pooled, because spike-specific TCR depth and breadth did not differ between schedules. The vaccinee samples were drawn from two UK trials, COV001 and COV002, one of which was a single-blind randomized controlled phase 2/3 trial testing AZD1222 (ChAdOx1 nCoV-19) in healthy adults. For TCRbeta chain sequencing, PBMC samples from trial participants were taken at day 0 and at day 28 after the second dose. General study outcomes and caveats: Only five or six AZD1222 recipients were SARS-CoV-2 seropositive at baseline, limiting conclusions about previously exposed vaccinees. After two AZD1222 doses, spike-specific TCR breadth and depth were significantly higher than at day 0 and than in MenACWY recipients. Because no samples from the day 14 peak response were available, repertoires could be characterized only after the peak T cell response. Reportedly, almost half of the unique spike-specific TCRs recognized epitopes lying outside the regions that are mutated in the B.1.351 and B.1.1.7 variants. The whole spike protein was spanned by vaccine-associated CD4 TCRs, and dominant responses were seen in regions 160-218 and 743-854. In the small 56-69-year group, the increase in depth fell short of significance, most likely because of low power. Most participants were white British and females outnumbered males, and the authors suggested that clonal diversity may have been underestimated.

This TCR was sampled from an adult who received the AZD1222 COVID-19 vaccine. This specimen was peripheral blood, taken 28 days after the second AZD1222 dose. The receptor chain draws on TRBV3-1 (or the pseudogene TRBV3-2) and TRBJ1-1; TRBD1 matches 7 bases in the middle. The DNA sequence is TGTGCCAGCAGCCAGCAGGGGGGCACTGAAGCTTTCTTT. This codes for CASSQQGGTEAFF.